This T cell receptor beta chain was documented in a study of radiation and T cells in renal cell carcinoma (dated by TCRdb to 2018 to 2021). Some background on the complete study: In total, 50 or so samples underwent TCR beta sequencing: some 25 tumors plus 27 peripheral blood samples. The final blood draw was performed at 4 weeks after radiation, at the same time as nephrectomy. Across all 55 or so samples, around 4,000,000 unique CDR3 nucleotide sequences encoding 2,658,974 unique CDR3 amino acid sequences were identified. Overall results and qualifications from the work: Because pretreatment tumor biopsies were not available, the study could not determine whether clonotypes were already present within the tumor at baseline. Dynamics of the blood repertoire were not tracked past 4 weeks after treatment. Effects of radiation dose or scheduling on the TCR repertoire could not be addressed with the single-armed trial design. Top tumor clonotypes rose in blood from baseline to 2 weeks post-radiation, then contracted by 4 weeks, suggesting transient expansion of tumor-resident clones.

The time point label corresponds to: blood 4 weeks post-SBRT, at nephrectomy. According to the study, the label for this sample's treatment or condition signals: 15 Gy SBRT to primary tumor, nephrectomy 4 weeks later. The samples were drawn from a clinical trial, where primary renal cell carcinomas were treated with 15 Gy of stereotactic body radiation therapy and then removed by nephrectomy 4 weeks afterward. To follow tumor-enriched clonotypes, peripheral blood was collected serially from radiation-treated patients at baseline and again at 2 weeks and 4 weeks after SBRT. Renal cell carcinoma with clear cell pathology was present in all patients. Genomic DNA for TCR sequencing was prepared using the QIAamp DNA Blood Mini Kit (Qiagen). Only samples passing all quality control checks were included in the analyses. TCR beta libraries were generated from genomic DNA with the immunoSEQ kit, following the manufacturer's recommendations. To prepare the libraries, a first multiplex PCR with proprietary primers was run, followed by a second PCR that added unique barcodes, and a bead cleanup was done after each round. A kit-provided positive control reaction and a negative control reaction were included in every sample batch. The final libraries underwent checking on an Agilent 4200 TapeStation D1000 ScreenTape, volumetric pooling, and quantification by qPCR. An Illumina NextSeq500 fitted with a MidOutput 150-cycle cartridge performed the sequencing, running 156 Read1 cycles and 15 Index1 cycles with the kit's custom primers. The pooled library was loaded at roughly 1 pM with 20% PhiX control spiked in. Regarding the original processing steps: Vendor-processed data were analyzed in R, and a clonotype was defined as all T cells sharing the same CDR3 nucleotide sequence. In the clone abundance analyses, frequencies in each sample were normalized to that sample's 10,000 most abundant clones. Public T cell clones, which averaged fewer than five per sample, were excluded before analysis. Tumor-enriched clonotypes and baseline blood-enriched clonotypes were defined as those with an abundance difference of at least 32-fold between compartments. A beta-binomial differential abundance model was used to identify clonotypes that were expanded or contracted between blood time points. Tumor-blood repertoire similarity was measured with the Baroni-Urbani and Buser coefficient, and group comparisons used two-tailed Wilcoxon tests in R. TCRdb provides this immuneACCESS table in a form limited to in-frame rearrangements. Some clones are lacking; in checked studies, under half of them reflect an unresolved V gene, and why the rest are absent is not known. That table furnishes V, J and clone size, whereas the DNA furnished D and trimming. The sample data list under 200,000 clones, and 88% of these were observed just once. The top ten clones comprise 11% of the sample.

As encoded in the germline V gene, CDR1 is MDHEN while CDR2 is SYDVKM. Between the V and J ends, shortened by 6 bases and 1 base respectively, the junction contains 12 bases. Spanning cysteine to phenylalanine, the CDR3 consists of 14 amino acids. Here the CDR3 DNA is all that survives: 42 bases in frame from base 1. Comments on this clone: Its antigen specificity is not known. Per-base qualities were not stored, and no clone one base away is much larger.

The clonotype comes from a woman between 50 and 59 years old with renal cell carcinoma. This receptor chain uses TRBV28 and TRBJ1-1; the D gene is not confidently resolved. Sequencing was performed on blood, taken from a patient whose treatment included radiotherapy and nephrectomy. The nucleotide sequence reads as follows: TGTGCCAGCAGCCTTTACGCGGGGAACACTGAAGCTTTCTTT. It encodes CASSLYAGNTEAFF.